The following is a TCR beta chain sequence with its context. Under the authors' procedure: By means of reference gene primer amplification, nucleated cell counts were estimated. The table came from immunoSEQ multiplex PCR; TCRdb's copy has only in-frame clones and leaves some out. V, J and clone size reflect that table, while D and trimming were determined from the DNA. The sample records 150,000 to 200,000 clones, 74% being singletons. Germline CDR1 WNHNN, CDR2 SYGVQD (reference sequence). Trimming stripped 5 bases from V and 1 base from J, with 11 bases between. The CDR3 is made up of 14 amino acids. This sample is part of a study of blood T cell repertoires in COVID-19. Turning to the study itself: The study drew acute and convalescent COVID-19 samples from the United States, Italy and Spain. Sources were T cells, B-cell-depleted T cells, or PBMCs; the material itself was cDNA or gDNA.

Material: peripheral blood. This chain connects TRBV10-1 to TRBJ1-2; D is uncertain. The source of this sequence is an elderly woman with acute or convalescent COVID-19. The CDR3 bases are TGCGCCAGCAGTTCGTACGGGTATAACTATGGCTACACCTTC. It yields the protein CASSSYGYNYGYTF.